The 30 T cell receptor beta chains below all came from one sample that was sequenced in a study of technical replicates of blood from a handful of donors. Using immunoSEQ multiplex PCR, the repertoire was profiled, and TCRdb retains in-frame clones only, with some absent. The table records some 80,000 clones, around 94% of them present only once. The sequenced sample was T cells isolated from PBMCs. These receptors originate from a human donor in good health.

A single count supports this clone. The chain is built from TRBV4-1 and TRBJ2-7, with a weak D call TRBD2 (6 bases). The germline V gene encodes CDR1 MGHRA and CDR2 YSYEKL. The CDR3 sequence is 13 residues long. The V end lost 1 base, the J end lost 6 bases, and 10 bases lay between the germline ends. DNA of the CDR3: TGCGCCAGCAGCCAAGGGCGGGGTCTCGAGCAGTACTTC. Protein product: CASSQGRGLEQYF.

The J gene is TRBJ2-3, the V gene TRBV19; tentatively, D is TRBD2 (5 bases). Germline V CDR1 and CDR2: LNHDA, SQIVND (reference sequence). The V end lost 3 bases, the J end lost 3 bases, and 19 bases lay between the germline ends. This CDR3 has 17 residues. The CDR3 sequence: CASSILFVGETTDTQYF. CDR3 DNA sequence: TGTGCCAGTAGTATCCTATTTGTTGGGGAGACAACAGATACGCAGTATTTT.

This clone was picked up one time. CDR3 nucleotide sequence: TGTGCCAGCAGCCCAGGCAATGAGCAGTTCTTC. Residues: CASSPGNEQFF. The gene calls are TRBV28 and TRBJ2-1; unclear D gene. V was clipped by 6 bases and J by 6 bases, with 6 bases between them. This CDR3 has 11 amino acids. Germline V gene lookup returns CDR1 MDHEN and CDR2 SYDVKM.

V is TRBV5-5 and J is TRBJ1-1; 11 nucleotides agree with TRBD1. Germline CDR1 SGHKS, CDR2 YYEKEE (reference sequence). The CDR3 has 17 amino acids. The J segment lost 4 bases and the V segment lost 2 bases, leaving 10 bases of the junction unmatched. CDR3 residues: CASSLRTGGVRGTEAFF. The CDR3 DNA follows: TGTGCCAGCAGCTTACGGACAGGGGGCGTGAGAGGCACTGAAGCTTTCTTT.

This chain connects TRBV6-1 to TRBJ2-1; 10 bases fit TRBD2. V lost 1 base, J lost 8 bases, and 8 bases stayed unmatched. Germline V gene data show CDR1 as MNHNS and CDR2 as SASEGT. The CDR3 is made up of 16 amino acids. CDR3: CASSEGSSGGADEQFF. In DNA, the CDR3 is TGTGCCAGCAGTGAAGGCTCCAGCGGGGGGGCGGATGAGCAGTTCTTC.

This rearrangement joins TRBV28 to TRBJ1-5; D is undetermined. Looked up from germline, CDR1 is MDHEN and CDR2 is SYDVKM. The CDR3 length is 18 residues. V shed 1 base and J shed 0 bases, with 16 bases lying between them. CDR3 loop: CASSLSSLGEYSNQPQHF. CDR3 DNA sequence: TGTGCCAGCAGTTTATCATCCCTCGGGGAATATAGCAATCAGCCCCAGCATTTT.

The V call is TRBV6-1, the J call TRBJ2-1; TRBD2 aligns across 7 bases. This CDR3 spans 11 amino acids. Germline assignment: CDR1 MNHNS and CDR2 SASEGT. The V and J ends lost 11 bases and 4 bases, in that order; junction bases with no gene match: 2. CDR3 coding DNA: TGTGCCGGGGAGGGTTACAATGAGCAGTTCTTC. Amino acids: CAGEGYNEQFF.

CDR3 bases: TGTGCCAGCAGTTTAGGTAGCGGGAGTACCACAGATACGCAGTATTTT. Translation gives CASSLGSGSTTDTQYF. The rearrangement joins TRBV27 to TRBJ2-3, with TRBD2 matching over 9 bases. Germline V gene data show CDR1 as MNHEY and CDR2 as SMNVEV (reference sequence). The length of the CDR3 is 16 residues. J lost 2 bases, V lost 2 bases, and 5 bases had no gene match.

This clone was picked up one time. DNA of the CDR3: TGCGCCAGCAGCCCTACCACCCGGACTAGCGGGAGGCCCCGGGATAAGTATTTT. Its protein product is CASSPTTRTSGRPRDKYF. The genes are TRBV4-1 and TRBJ2-3; TRBD2 agrees at 14 bases. CDR3 size: 18 residues. Trimming took 4 bases from V and 13 from J; bases not matched to a gene: 19. In germline, CDR1 is MGHRA, CDR2 YSYEKL.

This chain links TRBV27 with TRBJ2-2; maybe TRBD2 (7 bases). The CDR3 extends over 16 amino acids. Germline CDR1 MNHEY, CDR2 SMNVEV (reference sequence). Deletions cut 5 bases from V and 7 bases from J, with 20 bases between. The CDR3 DNA follows: TGTGCCAGCAGTCTCACGGGGGGCGGGATAGGCGGGGAGCTGTTTTTT. It codes for CASSLTGGGIGGELFF.

This rearrangement joins TRBV6-8 to TRBJ2-1, with TRBD2 matching 11 bases. The ends lost 5 bases at V and 4 bases at J; junction bases unmatched: 10. Germline V gene lookup returns CDR1 MNHGY and CDR2 SAAAGT. CDR3 length equals 17 residues. The CDR3 DNA sequence: TGTGCCAGCAGTACTTTTCCGGGACTAGCGGAATACAATGAGCAGTTCTTC. It codes for CASSTFPGLAEYNEQFF.

The V and J genes are TRBV6-5 and TRBJ1-5; maybe TRBD1 (6 bases). The CDR3 consists of 14 residues. The germline CDR1 and CDR2 sequences are MNHEY and SVGAGI. Deletions cut 5 bases from V and 7 bases from J, with 15 bases between. DNA of the CDR3: TGTGCCAGCAGTCACAGGGCTCGGGGCCAGCCCCAGCATTTT. Translating it yields CASSHRARGQPQHF.

This clone was observed a handful of times. The chain joins TRBV5-1 to TRBJ2-3; D possibly corresponds to TRBD2 (5 bases). Trimming took off 5 bases at V and 3 bases at J, with 16 bases between the two ends. The CDR3 covers 15 residues. The germline gives CDR1 SGHRS, CDR2 YFSETQ. The CDR3 nucleotides read TGCGCCAGCAGGAGTACCGGACTCCTAACAGATACGCAGTATTTT. This gives the protein CASRSTGLLTDTQYF.

The genes are TRBV29-1 and TRBJ2-4, with TRBD2 matching over 7 bases. This CDR3 spans 14 amino acids. The germline V gene encodes CDR1 SQVTM and CDR2 ANQGSEA. Unmatched junction bases numbered 13, after V lost 1 base and J lost 13 bases. As DNA, the CDR3 is TGCAGCGTTGAAGGCGTGGGAGGGCCAGCGCGGCAGTACTTC. Amino acids: CSVEGVGGPARQYF.

This rearrangement joins TRBV7-9 to TRBJ2-1; D possibly corresponds to TRBD1 (6 bases). This CDR3 region has 19 residues. With 3 bases removed from V and 4 bases from J, the gap between germline ends came to 25 bases. CDR1 and CDR2 (germline): SEHNR, FQNEAQ (reference sequence). The CDR3, as DNA: TGTGCCAGCAGCTTCGGGGTGACAGGAGCCAGGACGAGATACAATGAGCAGTTCTTC. Protein: CASSFGVTGARTRYNEQFF.

This rearrangement joins TRBV5-5 to TRBJ1-5; 8 bases map to TRBD1. The CDR3 has 15 residues. Per germline, CDR1 SGHKS and CDR2 YYEKEE (reference sequence). V lost 4 bases to trimming and J lost 3 bases; unmatched junction nucleotides: 6. CDR3 protein: CASSGGTGDNQPQHF. CDR3 bases: TGTGCCAGCAGCGGTGGGACAGGCGACAATCAGCCCCAGCATTTT.

The chain recombines TRBV4-1 with TRBJ2-3, with 9 bases fitting TRBD2. Germline trimming cut 1 base from V and 4 bases from J; bases unmatched to any gene: 9. The CDR3 totals 17 residues. The germline V gene has CDR1 MGHRA and CDR2 YSYEKL. The CDR3 here is CASSQGSISGSADTQYF. CDR3 in DNA: TGCGCCAGCAGCCAAGGTTCTATTAGCGGGAGCGCAGATACGCAGTATTTT.

V gene TRBV29-1 combines with J gene TRBJ2-7, with 8 bases lining up with TRBD1. CDR1 and CDR2 (germline): SQVTM, ANQGSEA. With 7 bases clipped from V and 3 bases from J, the junction kept 8 bases outside the gene matches. The CDR3 is 13 amino acids. The CDR3 loop reads CSGATGVNYEQYF. CDR3 sequence (DNA): TGCAGCGGTGCGACAGGGGTGAACTACGAGCAGTACTTC.

This rearrangement joins TRBV9 to TRBJ2-1; D is perhaps TRBD2 (6 bases). Per germline, CDR1 SGDLS and CDR2 YYNGEE. The CDR3 runs to 15 residues. The ends were cut back, 0 bases at V and 7 bases at J, with 14 bases in the middle. Here the CDR3 DNA reads TGTGCCAGCAGCGTAGCCGTAAACCGGGGGAATGAGCAGTTCTTC. Encoded protein: CASSVAVNRGNEQFF.

This rearrangement joins TRBV6-5 to TRBJ2-7, with D perhaps matching TRBD1 (5 bases). Germline-derived CDR1 and CDR2 are MNHEY and SVGAGI. The length of the CDR3 is 14 residues. Trimming removed 7 bases at V and 2 bases at J, with 15 bases between. The CDR3 DNA is TGTGCCAGCATCAAAGAAGGACAACCCTACGAGCAGTACTTC. It codes for CASIKEGQPYEQYF.

The chain is built from TRBV7-4 and TRBJ1-6, with D possibly TRBD1 on 5 matching bases. The CDR3 has 16 residues. V was trimmed by 1 base and J by 7 bases, leaving 14 bases between them. The germline gives CDR1 SGHVT, CDR2 SQSDAQ. The CDR3 loop is CASSLVGGPENSPLHF. The CDR3 DNA sequence: TGTGCCAGCAGCTTAGTCGGGGGTCCCGAGAATTCACCCCTCCACTTT.

This sequence joins TRBV19 and TRBJ2-2; 9 bases fit TRBD1. The CDR3 consists of 15 residues. Germline trimming cut 6 bases from V and 5 bases from J; bases unmatched to any gene: 7. Germline V CDR1 and CDR2: LNHDA, SQIVND (reference sequence). The CDR3 spells CASRTPGQGTGELFF. The CDR3 region has the DNA TGTGCCAGTAGGACCCCGGGACAGGGAACCGGGGAGCTGTTTTTT.

J is TRBJ2-7 and V is TRBV2; TRBD2 agrees at 12 bases. The CDR3 loop spans 16 amino acids. Germline CDR1 SNHLY, CDR2 FYNNEI. With 7 bases clipped from V and 0 bases from J, the junction kept 7 bases outside the gene matches. The chain's CDR3 is CASIGGLAGNSYEQYF. CDR3 DNA sequence: TGTGCCAGCATTGGAGGACTAGCGGGAAACTCCTACGAGCAGTACTTC. Full variable domain (rest looked up from reference TRBV2 and TRBJ2-7): EPEVTQTPSHQVTQMGQEVILRCVPISNHLYFYWYRQILGQKVEFLVSFYNNEISEKSEIFDDQFSVERPDGSNFTLKIRSTKLEDSAMYFCASIGGLAGNSYEQYFGPGTRLTVT.

This clone was seen more than once but under ten times. The CDR3 sequence: CSPDSCNQPQHF. The CDR3 DNA reads as TGCAGCCCCGACAGTTGCAATCAGCCCCAGCATTTT. This sequence joins TRBV29-1 and TRBJ1-5; tentative D call: TRBD1 (5 bases). Trimming stripped 8 bases from V and 2 bases from J, with 10 bases between. CDR3 length: 12 residues. CDR1 is SQVTM, CDR2 ANQGSEA, per germline.

V usage is TRBV6-6 and J usage is TRBJ1-2; D gene unclear. With 0 bases removed from V and 6 bases from J, the gap between germline ends came to 17 bases. The germline V gene encodes CDR1 MNHNY and CDR2 SVGAGI (reference sequence). The CDR3 runs to 16 residues. This CDR3 is CASSYSTLSVLDGYTF. Here the CDR3 DNA reads TGTGCCAGCAGTTACTCGACTCTTTCTGTACTTGATGGCTACACCTTC.

This clone was seen a few times. CDR3 nucleotide sequence: TGTGCCTGGAGTTTTACAGGGGGGGGGACTGAAGCTTTCTTT. Its translation: CAWSFTGGGTEAFF. The rearrangement links TRBV30 to TRBJ1-1; TRBD1 aligns across 8 bases. The germline gives CDR1 GTSNPN, CDR2 SVGIG (reference sequence). The CDR3 has 14 residues. Trimming at V came to 2 bases and at J to 5 bases, leaving 7 bases not matched to a gene.

The sample holds one count of this clone. This chain connects TRBV7-2 to TRBJ1-5; 8 bases align to TRBD1. The ends lost 3 bases at V and 7 bases at J; junction bases unmatched: 2. Germline CDR1 and CDR2: SGHTA and FQGNSA. The CDR3 extends over 13 amino acids. CDR3 protein: CASSFPGGQPQHF. The CDR3 bases are TGTGCCAGCAGCTTCCCAGGGGGCCAGCCCCAGCATTTT.

V gene TRBV11-2 combines with J gene TRBJ2-3, with 8 bases identical to TRBD2. Unmatched junction bases numbered 7, after V lost 5 bases and J lost 3 bases. Germline V CDR1 and CDR2: SGHAT, FQNNGV. The CDR3 spans 15 residues. The CDR3 nucleotides read TGTGCCAGCAGCCCCGGGCGCGGGAGGACAGATACGCAGTATTTT. Translating gives CASSPGRGRTDTQYF.

This rearrangement joins TRBV13 to TRBJ2-7, with a tentative D call TRBD2 (6 bases). V lost 4 bases, J lost 6 bases, and 19 bases lay in between. This CDR3 is built from 15 residues. From germline, CDR1 is PRHDT and CDR2 FYEKMQ (reference sequence). CDR3 residues: CASSSRSGVRVEQYF. CDR3 coding DNA: TGTGCCAGCAGCTCCCGCTCGGGGGTGCGGGTCGAGCAGTACTTC.

The chain joins TRBV5-6 to TRBJ1-1; D might be TRBD1 (5 bases). The CDR3 spans 16 residues. Between the trimmed V and J ends, which lost 1 base and 0 bases, there was a span of 13 bases. CDR1 SGHDT and CDR2 YYEEEE come from the germline V gene. CDR3 residues: CASSLRQGVMNTEAFF. As DNA, the CDR3 is TGTGCCAGCAGCTTGAGGCAGGGTGTTATGAACACTGAAGCTTTCTTT.